This T cell receptor (beta chain) was obtained from a study of T cell responses to AZD1222 COVID-19 vaccine. Study overall: Pooled samples include second doses given at about 4 or 12 weeks.

The data were produced by immunoSEQ multiplex PCR, yet TCRdb's version contains in-frame clones alone and is incomplete. The data show 150,000 or so clones, 92% seen once. The CDR3 is 15 amino acids. Germline assignment: CDR1 SEHNR and CDR2 FQNEAQ (reference sequence). V was trimmed by 6 bases and J by 7 bases, leaving 19 bases between them. General study results and limits: Reportedly, close to half of spike-specific TCRs are directed against unmutated variant regions.

As to this clone: Its cognate antigen is unknown.

The chain couples TRBV7-9 to TRBJ2-1; possibly TRBD1 or TRBD2 for D (5 bases each). The TCR was taken from an adult in good health. Sample: peripheral blood, taken on day 0 of AZD1222 vaccination. The CDR3 spells CASSLQAGRRNEQFF. The CDR3 DNA reads as TGTGCCAGCAGTCTACAGGCGGGTCGCAGAAATGAGCAGTTCTTC.